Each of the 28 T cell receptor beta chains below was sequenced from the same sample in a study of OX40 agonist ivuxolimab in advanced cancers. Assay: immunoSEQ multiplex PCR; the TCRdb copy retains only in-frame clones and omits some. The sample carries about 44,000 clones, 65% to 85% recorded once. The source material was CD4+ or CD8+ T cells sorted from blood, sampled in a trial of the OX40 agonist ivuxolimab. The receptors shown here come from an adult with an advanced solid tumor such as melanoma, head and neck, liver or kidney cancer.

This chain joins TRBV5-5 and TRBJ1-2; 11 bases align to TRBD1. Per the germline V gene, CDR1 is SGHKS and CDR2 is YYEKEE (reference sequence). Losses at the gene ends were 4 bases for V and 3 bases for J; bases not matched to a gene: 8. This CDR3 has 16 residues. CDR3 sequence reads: CASSPLGQGVYYGYTF. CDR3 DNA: TGTGCCAGCAGCCCGCTGGGACAGGGGGTTTACTATGGCTACACCTTC.

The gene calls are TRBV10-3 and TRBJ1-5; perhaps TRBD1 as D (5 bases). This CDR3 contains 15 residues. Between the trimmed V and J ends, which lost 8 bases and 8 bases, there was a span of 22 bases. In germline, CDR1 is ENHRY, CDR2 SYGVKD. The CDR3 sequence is CAISPGTAVQEPQHF. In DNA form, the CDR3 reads TGTGCCATCTCGCCGGGGACGGCCGTCCAAGAGCCCCAGCATTTT.

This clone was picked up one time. CDR3 loop: CATRQGGQNNEQFF. The CDR3 DNA reads TGTGCCACTCGTCAGGGAGGGCAGAACAATGAGCAGTTCTTC. The J gene is TRBJ2-1, the V gene TRBV13; TRBD2 agrees at 7 bases. There are 14 residues in the CDR3. V lost 10 bases and J lost 5; bases outside the gene matches: 11. Germline assignment: CDR1 PRHDT and CDR2 FYEKMQ (reference sequence).

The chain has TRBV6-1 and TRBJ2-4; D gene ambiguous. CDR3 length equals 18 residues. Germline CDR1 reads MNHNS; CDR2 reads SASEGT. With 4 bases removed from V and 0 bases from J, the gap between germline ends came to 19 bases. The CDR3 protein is CASSAPLTRYGAKNIQYF. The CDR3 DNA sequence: TGTGCCAGCAGTGCTCCCCTAACCCGGTACGGAGCCAAAAACATTCAGTACTTC.

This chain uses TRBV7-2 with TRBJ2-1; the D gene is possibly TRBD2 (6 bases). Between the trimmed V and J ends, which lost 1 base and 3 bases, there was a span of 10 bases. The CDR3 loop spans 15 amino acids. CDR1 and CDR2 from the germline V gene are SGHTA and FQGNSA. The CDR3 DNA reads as TGTGCCAGCAGCTTAGGACTAGGGTACTACAATGAGCAGTTCTTC. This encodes CASSLGLGYYNEQFF.

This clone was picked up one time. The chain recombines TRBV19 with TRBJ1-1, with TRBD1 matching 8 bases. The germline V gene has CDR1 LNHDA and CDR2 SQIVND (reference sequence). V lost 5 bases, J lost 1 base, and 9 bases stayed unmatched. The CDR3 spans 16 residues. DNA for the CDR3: TGTGCCAGTAGTCCCCTCCCCGGACAGGGGAACACTGAAGCTTTCTTT. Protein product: CASSPLPGQGNTEAFF.

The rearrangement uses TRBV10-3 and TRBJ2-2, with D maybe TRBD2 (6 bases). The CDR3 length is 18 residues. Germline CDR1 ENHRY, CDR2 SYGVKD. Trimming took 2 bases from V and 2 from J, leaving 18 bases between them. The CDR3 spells CAISERLGKESNTGELFF. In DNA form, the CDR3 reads TGTGCCATCAGTGAGCGACTAGGGAAAGAGTCCAACACCGGGGAGCTGTTTTTT.

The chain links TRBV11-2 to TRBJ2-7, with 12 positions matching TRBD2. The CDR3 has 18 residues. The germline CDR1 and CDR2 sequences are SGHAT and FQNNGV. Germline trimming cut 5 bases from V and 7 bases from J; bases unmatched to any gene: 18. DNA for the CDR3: TGTGCCAGCAGCCCACGGGTAGGGGCTAGCGGGAGGGCAAGGGAGCAGTACTTC. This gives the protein CASSPRVGASGRAREQYF.

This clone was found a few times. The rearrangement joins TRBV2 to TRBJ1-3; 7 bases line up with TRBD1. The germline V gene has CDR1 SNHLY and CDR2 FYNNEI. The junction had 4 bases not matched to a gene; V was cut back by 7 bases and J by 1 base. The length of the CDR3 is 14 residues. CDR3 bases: TGTGCCAGCAAAGGGGGCGAGTCTGGAAACACCATATATTTT. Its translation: CASKGGESGNTIYF.

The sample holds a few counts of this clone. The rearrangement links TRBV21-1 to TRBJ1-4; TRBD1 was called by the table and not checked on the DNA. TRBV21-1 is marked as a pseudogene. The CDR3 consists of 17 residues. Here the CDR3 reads CASSKVDTALRFEKLFF. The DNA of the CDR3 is TGTGCCAGCAGCAAAGTTGATACAGCTCTACGGTTTGAAAAACTGTTTTTT.

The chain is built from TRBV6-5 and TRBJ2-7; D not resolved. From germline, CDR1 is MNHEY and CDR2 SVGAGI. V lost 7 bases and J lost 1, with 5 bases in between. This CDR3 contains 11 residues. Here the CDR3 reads CASTTSYEQYF. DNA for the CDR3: TGTGCCAGCACCACATCCTACGAGCAGTACTTC.

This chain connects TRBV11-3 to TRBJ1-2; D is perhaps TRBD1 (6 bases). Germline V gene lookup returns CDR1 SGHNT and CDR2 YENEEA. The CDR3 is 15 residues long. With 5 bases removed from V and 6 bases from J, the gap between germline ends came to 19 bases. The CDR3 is CASSLNYRPGDGYTF. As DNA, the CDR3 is TGTGCCAGCAGCCTCAACTACCGCCCAGGGGATGGCTACACCTTC.

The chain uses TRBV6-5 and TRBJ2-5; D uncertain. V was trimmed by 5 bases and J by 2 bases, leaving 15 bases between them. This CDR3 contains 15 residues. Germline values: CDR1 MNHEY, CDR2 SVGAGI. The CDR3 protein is CASSKTRTKQETQYF. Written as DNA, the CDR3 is TGTGCCAGCAGTAAGACTCGAACGAAACAAGAGACCCAGTACTTC.

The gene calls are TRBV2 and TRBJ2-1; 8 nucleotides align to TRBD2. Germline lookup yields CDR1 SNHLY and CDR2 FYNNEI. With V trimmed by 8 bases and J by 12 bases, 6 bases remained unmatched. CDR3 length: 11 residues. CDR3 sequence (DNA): TGTGCCAGCGGACGACTAGCGCGGCAGTTCTTC. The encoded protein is CASGRLARQFF.

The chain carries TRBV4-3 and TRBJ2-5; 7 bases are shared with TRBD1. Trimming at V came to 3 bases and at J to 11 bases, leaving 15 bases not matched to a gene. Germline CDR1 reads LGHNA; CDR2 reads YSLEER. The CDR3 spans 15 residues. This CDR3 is CASSHEYTGVREQYF. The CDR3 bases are TGCGCCAGCAGCCATGAATACACAGGGGTTAGGGAGCAGTACTTC.

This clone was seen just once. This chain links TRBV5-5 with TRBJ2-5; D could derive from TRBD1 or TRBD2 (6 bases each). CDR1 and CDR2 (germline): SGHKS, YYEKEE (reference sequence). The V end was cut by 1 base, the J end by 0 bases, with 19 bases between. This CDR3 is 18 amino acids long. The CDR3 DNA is TGTGCCAGCAGCTTGAGTATCCTGGGGGGCTGGTACCAAGAGACCCAGTACTTC. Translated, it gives CASSLSILGGWYQETQYF.

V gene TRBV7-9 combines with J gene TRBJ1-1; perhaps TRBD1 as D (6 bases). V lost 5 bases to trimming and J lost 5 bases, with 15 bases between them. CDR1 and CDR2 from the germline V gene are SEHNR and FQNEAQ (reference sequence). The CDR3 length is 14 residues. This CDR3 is CASSNQQGQTEAFF. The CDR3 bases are TGTGCCAGCAGCAATCAACAGGGTCAAACTGAAGCTTTCTTT. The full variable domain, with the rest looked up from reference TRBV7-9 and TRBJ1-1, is DTGVSQNPRHKITKRGQNVTFRCDPISEHNRLYWYRQTLGQGPEFLTYFQNEAQLEKSRLLSDRFSAERPKGSFSTLEIQRTEQGDSAMYLCASSNQQGQTEAFFGQGTRLTVV.

The CDR3 nucleotides read TGTGCCAGTGCCCCGTACAGGGGGGACACCGGGGAGCTGTTTTTT. Encoded protein: CASAPYRGDTGELFF. This sequence joins TRBV19 and TRBJ2-2; 8 bases agree with TRBD1. The CDR3 has 15 residues. After removal of 8 bases from V and 3 bases from J, the junction contained 8 bases not matched to a gene. Germline V gene lookup returns CDR1 LNHDA and CDR2 SQIVND (reference sequence).

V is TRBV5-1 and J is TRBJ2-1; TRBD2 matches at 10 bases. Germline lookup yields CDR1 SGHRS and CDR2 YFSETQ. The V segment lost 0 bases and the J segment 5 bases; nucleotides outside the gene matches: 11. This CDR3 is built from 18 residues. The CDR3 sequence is CASSLDPRTSGNDNEQFF. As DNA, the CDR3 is TGCGCCAGCAGCTTGGATCCCCGGACTAGCGGTAACGACAATGAGCAGTTCTTC.

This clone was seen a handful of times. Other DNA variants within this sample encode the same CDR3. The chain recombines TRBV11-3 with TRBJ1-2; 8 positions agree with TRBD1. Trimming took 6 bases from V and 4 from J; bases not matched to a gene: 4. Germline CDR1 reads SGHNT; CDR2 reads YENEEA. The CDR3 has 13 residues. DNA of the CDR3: TGTGCCAGCAGTCTGACAGGGGTCTATGGCTACACCTTC. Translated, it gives CASSLTGVYGYTF.

CDR3 loop: CASSQGFVADYGYTF. The CDR3 DNA sequence: TGCGCCAGCAGCCAAGGTTTCGTGGCGGATTATGGCTACACCTTC. The chain couples TRBV4-3 to TRBJ1-2; D gene ambiguous. The germline CDR1 and CDR2 sequences are LGHNA and YSLEER. The V end lost 1 base, the J end lost 5 bases, and 14 bases lay between the germline ends. The CDR3 is 15 amino acids.

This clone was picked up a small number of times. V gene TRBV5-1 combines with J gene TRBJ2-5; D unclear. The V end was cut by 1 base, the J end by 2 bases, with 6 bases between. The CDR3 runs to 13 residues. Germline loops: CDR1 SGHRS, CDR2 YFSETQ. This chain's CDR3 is CASSLSYQETQYF. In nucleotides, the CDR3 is TGCGCCAGCAGCTTGAGCTATCAAGAGACCCAGTACTTC.

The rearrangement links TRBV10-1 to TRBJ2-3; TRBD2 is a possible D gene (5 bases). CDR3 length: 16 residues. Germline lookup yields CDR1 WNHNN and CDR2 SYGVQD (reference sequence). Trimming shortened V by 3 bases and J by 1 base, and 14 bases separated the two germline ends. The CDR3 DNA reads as TGCGCCAGCAGTGACCCCCGTGAGGGAGGCACAGATACGCAGTATTTT. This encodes CASSDPREGGTDTQYF.

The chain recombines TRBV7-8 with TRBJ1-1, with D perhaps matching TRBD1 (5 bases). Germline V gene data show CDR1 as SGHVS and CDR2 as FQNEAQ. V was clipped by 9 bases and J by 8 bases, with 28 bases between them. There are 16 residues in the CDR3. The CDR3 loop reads CASLKGLLEGSREAFF. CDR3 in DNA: TGTGCCAGTCTTAAGGGGCTCCTTGAGGGGAGTAGGGAAGCTTTCTTT.

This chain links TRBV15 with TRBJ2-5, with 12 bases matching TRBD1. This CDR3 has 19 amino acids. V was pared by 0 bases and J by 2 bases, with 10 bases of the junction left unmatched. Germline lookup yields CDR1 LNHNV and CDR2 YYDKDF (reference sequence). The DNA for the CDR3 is TGTGCCACCAGCAGAGAAGGGACAGGGGGCACCTTCTTACAAGAGACCCAGTACTTC. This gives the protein CATSREGTGGTFLQETQYF.

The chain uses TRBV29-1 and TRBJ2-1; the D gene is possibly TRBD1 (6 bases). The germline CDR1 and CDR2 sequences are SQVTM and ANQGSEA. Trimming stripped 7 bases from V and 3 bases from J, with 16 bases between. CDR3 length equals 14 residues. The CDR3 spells CSASARDNYNEQFF. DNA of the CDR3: TGCAGCGCTTCTGCCAGGGACAACTACAATGAGCAGTTCTTC.

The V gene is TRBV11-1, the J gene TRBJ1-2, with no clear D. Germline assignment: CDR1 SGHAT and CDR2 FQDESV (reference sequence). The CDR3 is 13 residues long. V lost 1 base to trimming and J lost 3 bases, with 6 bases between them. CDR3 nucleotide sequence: TGTGCCAGCAGCTTAGAATTGGACTATGGCTACACCTTC. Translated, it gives CASSLELDYGYTF.

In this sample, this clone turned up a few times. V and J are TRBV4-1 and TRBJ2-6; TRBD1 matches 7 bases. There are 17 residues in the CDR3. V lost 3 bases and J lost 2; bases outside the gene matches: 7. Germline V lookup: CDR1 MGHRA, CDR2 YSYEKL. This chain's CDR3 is CASSQGQIITGANVLTF. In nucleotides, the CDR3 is TGCGCCAGCAGCCAGGGACAGATAATCACTGGGGCCAACGTCCTGACTTTC.